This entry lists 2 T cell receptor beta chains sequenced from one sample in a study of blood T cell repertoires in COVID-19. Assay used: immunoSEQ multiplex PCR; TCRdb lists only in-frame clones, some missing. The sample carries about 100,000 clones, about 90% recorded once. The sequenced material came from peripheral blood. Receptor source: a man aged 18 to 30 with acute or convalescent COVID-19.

The CDR3 nucleotides are TGTGCCAGCGGGCCAGGGAATCTTGATCAGCCCCAGCATTTT. Translation: CASGPGNLDQPQHF. The chain couples TRBV9 to TRBJ1-5, with D tentatively TRBD1 (5 bases). V was clipped by 7 bases and J by 5 bases, with 16 bases between them. CDR3 length equals 14 residues. CDR1 SGDLS and CDR2 YYNGEE come from the germline V gene.

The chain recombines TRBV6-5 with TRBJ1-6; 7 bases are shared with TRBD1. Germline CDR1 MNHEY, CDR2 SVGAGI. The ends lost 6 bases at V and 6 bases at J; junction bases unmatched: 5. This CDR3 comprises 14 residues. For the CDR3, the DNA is TGTGCCAGCAGCTGGGACAGCCTTAATTCACCCCTCCACTTT. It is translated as CASSWDSLNSPLHF.